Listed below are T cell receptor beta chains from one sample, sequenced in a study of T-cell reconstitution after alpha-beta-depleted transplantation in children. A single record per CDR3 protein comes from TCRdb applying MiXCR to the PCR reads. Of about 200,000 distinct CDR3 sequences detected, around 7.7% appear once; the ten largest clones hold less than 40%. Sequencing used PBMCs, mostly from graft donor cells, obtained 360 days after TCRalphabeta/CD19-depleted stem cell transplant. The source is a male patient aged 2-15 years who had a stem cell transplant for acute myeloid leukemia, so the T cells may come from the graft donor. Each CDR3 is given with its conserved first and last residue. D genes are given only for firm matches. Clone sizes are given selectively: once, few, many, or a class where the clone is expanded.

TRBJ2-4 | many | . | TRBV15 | CATSRGGGRGPKNIQYF | TGTGCCACCAGCAGAGGGGGCGGAAGGGGCCCCAAAAACATTCAGTACTTC
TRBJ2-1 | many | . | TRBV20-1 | CSAREWGGGPNEQFF | TGCAGTGCTAGAGAATGGGGAGGGGGGCCCAATGAGCAGTTCTTC
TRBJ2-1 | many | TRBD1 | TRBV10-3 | CAISETSGQGAHNEQFF | TGTGCCATCAGTGAGACCTCAGGACAGGGGGCCCACAATGAGCAGTTCTTC
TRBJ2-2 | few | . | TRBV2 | CASSELVRGGELFF | TGTGCCAGCAGTGAACTAGTCCGGGGAGGGGAGCTGTTTTTT
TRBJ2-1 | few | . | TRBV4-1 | CASSQREGDEQFF | TGCGCCAGCAGCCAAAGGGAAGGGGATGAGCAGTTCTTC
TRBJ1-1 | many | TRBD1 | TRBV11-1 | CASSHIVMTGTEAFF | TGTGCCAGCAGTCATATCGTCATGACAGGGACTGAAGCTTTCTTT
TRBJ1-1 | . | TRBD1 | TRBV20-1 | CSARDPRTGAVAFF | TGCAGTGCTAGAGATCCCCGGACAGGGGCTGTTGCTTTCTTT
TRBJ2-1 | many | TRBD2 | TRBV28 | CASSWLILGLAREGYNEQFF | TGTGCCAGCAGTTGGTTAATTTTGGGACTAGCGAGAGAAGGGTACAATGAGCAGTTCTTC
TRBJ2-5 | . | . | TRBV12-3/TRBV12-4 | CASSLGREYHQETQYF | TGTGCCAGCAGTTTAGGGAGGGAGTACCACCAAGAGACCCAGTACTTC
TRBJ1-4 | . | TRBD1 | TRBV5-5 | CASGTGGARKSEKLFF | TGTGCCAGCGGTACAGGGGGCGCACGGAAAAGTGAAAAACTGTTTTTT
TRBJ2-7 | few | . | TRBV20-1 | CSARDNAGPYEQYF | TGCAGTGCTAGAGATAACGCGGGACCCTACGAGCAGTACTTC
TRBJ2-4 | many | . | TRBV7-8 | CASSLGQLSLAKNIQYF | TGTGCCAGCAGCCTCGGACAGCTTAGCCTAGCCAAAAACATTCAGTACTTC
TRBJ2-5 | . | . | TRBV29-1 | CSVWTTQETQYF | TGCAGCGTCTGGACTACACAAGAGACCCAGTACTTC
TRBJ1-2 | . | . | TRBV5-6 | CASNPRGEHGYGYTF | TGTGCCAGCAATCCTAGGGGGGAGCACGGCTATGGCTACACCTTC
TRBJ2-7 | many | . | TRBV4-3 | CASSQVDRANYEQYF | TGCGCCAGCAGCCAAGTCGATAGGGCAAACTACGAGCAGTACTTC
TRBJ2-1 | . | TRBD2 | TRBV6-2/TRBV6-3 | CASSRTSGAYNEQFF | TGTGCCAGCAGTCGGACTAGCGGAGCCTACAATGAGCAGTTCTTC
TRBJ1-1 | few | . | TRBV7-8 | CASSLARLAMNTEAFF | TGTGCCAGCAGCTTAGCGAGGCTAGCGATGAACACTGAAGCTTTCTTT
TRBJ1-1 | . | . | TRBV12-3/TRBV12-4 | CASSPGFPAFF | TGTGCCAGCAGTCCAGGTTTTCCAGCTTTCTTT
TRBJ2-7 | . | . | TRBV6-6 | CASTGQAYEQYF | TGTGCCAGCACGGGGCAGGCCTACGAGCAGTACTTC
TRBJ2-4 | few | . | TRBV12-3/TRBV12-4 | CASSYQGGRGIQYF | TGTGCCAGCAGTTATCAGGGGGGGCGGGGCATTCAGTACTTC
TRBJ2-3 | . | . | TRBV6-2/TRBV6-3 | CASSYSIGGNGPDTQYF | TGTGCCAGCAGTTACTCTATCGGCGGGAACGGTCCAGATACGCAGTATTTT
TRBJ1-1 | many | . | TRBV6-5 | CASSYGVTEAFF | TGTGCCAGCAGTTACGGGGTCACTGAAGCTTTCTTT
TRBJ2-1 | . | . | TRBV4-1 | CASSLASASGIGTYNEQFF | TGCGCCAGCAGCCTTGCGAGCGCTTCGGGAATTGGGACTTACAATGAGCAGTTCTTC
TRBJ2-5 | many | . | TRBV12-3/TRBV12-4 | CASSYWPLQETQYF | TGTGCCAGCAGTTACTGGCCGCTCCAAGAGACCCAGTACTTC
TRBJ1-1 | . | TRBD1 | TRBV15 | CATSRAPTGGGTEAFF | TGTGCCACCAGCAGAGCCCCGACAGGGGGCGGCACTGAAGCTTTCTTT
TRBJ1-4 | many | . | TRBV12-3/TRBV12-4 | CASSFLEKLFF | TGTGCCAGCAGTTTCTTGGAAAAACTGTTTTTT
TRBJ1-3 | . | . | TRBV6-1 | CASSSGIAGNTKYF | TGTGCCAGCAGCTCAGGGATCGCTGGAAACACCAAATATTTT
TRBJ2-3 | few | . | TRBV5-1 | CASSTSPGRGLPDTQYF | TGCGCCAGCAGCACCTCTCCGGGCCGAGGGCTCCCAGATACGCAGTATTTT
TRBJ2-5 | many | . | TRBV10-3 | CAISDSEETQYF | TGTGCCATCAGTGATTCGGAAGAGACCCAGTACTTC
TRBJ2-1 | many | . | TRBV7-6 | CASSLENYDYLNNEQFF | TGTGCCAGCAGCTTAGAGAATTACGATTACCTTAACAATGAGCAGTTCTTC
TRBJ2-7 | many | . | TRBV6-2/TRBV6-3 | CASSYGHYEQYF | TGTGCCAGCAGTTACGGGCACTACGAGCAGTACTTC
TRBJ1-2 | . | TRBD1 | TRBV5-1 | CASSPRQGLNGYTF | TGCGCCAGCAGCCCTCGACAGGGCCTAAACGGCTACACCTTC
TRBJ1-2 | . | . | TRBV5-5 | CASSLSSGYYGYTF | TGTGCCAGCAGCTTGAGTTCAGGGTACTATGGCTACACCTTC
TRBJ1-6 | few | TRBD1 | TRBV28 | CASIPETGPNSPLHF | TGTGCCAGCATCCCAGAGACAGGGCCTAATTCACCCCTCCACTTT
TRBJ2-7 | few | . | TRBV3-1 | CASSQDPGTEQYF | TGTGCCAGCAGCCAAGATCCCGGGACGGAGCAGTACTTC
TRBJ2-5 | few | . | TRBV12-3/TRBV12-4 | CASSLEGLGRRETQYF | TGTGCCAGCAGTTTAGAAGGGTTAGGAAGACGAGAGACCCAGTACTTC
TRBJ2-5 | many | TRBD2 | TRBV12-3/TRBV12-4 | CASSILAGVVETQYF | TGTGCCAGCTCTATACTAGCGGGAGTGGTGGAGACCCAGTACTTC
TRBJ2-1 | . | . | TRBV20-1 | CSASSWTKVNEQFF | TGCAGTGCTAGTAGCTGGACAAAAGTGAATGAGCAGTTCTTC
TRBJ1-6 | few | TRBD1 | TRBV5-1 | CASSLGDRGLYNSPLHF | TGCGCCAGCAGCTTGGGGGACAGGGGGCTTTATAATTCACCCCTCCACTTT
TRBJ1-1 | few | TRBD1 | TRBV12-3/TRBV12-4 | CAISQGEPTEAFF | TGTGCCATCTCACAGGGGGAACCCACTGAAGCTTTCTTT
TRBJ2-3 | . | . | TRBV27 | CASREDRLTHTQYF | TGTGCCAGCAGGGAGGACCGCCTAACCCATACGCAGTATTTT
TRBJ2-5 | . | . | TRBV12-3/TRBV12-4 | CASSLAGGAGETQYF | TGTGCCAGCAGTTTAGCGGGAGGTGCTGGAGAGACCCAGTACTTC
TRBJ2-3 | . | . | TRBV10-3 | CAIQEADTQYF | TGTGCCATCCAAGAGGCAGATACGCAGTATTTT
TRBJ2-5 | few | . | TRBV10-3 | CAISTGEETQYF | TGTGCCATCAGCACGGGAGAAGAGACCCAGTACTTC
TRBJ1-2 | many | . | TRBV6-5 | CASSYSTSNYGYTF | TGTGCCAGCAGTTACTCGACCAGTAACTATGGCTACACCTTC
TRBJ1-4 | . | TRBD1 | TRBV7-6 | CASSSTPGQGDGKLFF | TGTGCCAGCAGCTCTACCCCGGGACAGGGGGACGGAAAACTGTTTTTT
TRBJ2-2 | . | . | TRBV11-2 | CASSSGLIPNTGELFF | TGTGCCAGCAGCTCGGGACTTATACCGAACACCGGGGAGCTGTTTTTT
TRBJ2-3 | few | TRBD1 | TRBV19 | CASSTRQGDTQYF | TGTGCCAGTAGTACCCGACAGGGCGATACGCAGTATTTT
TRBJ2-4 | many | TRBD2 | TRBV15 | CATAGAGFPKNIQYF | TGTGCCACCGCGGGAGCGGGGTTCCCCAAAAACATTCAGTACTTC
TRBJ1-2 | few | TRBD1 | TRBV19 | CASLDRFNYGYTF | TGTGCCAGCCTGGACAGGTTTAACTATGGCTACACCTTC
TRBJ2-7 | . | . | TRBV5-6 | CASSLVQGRGGGEQYF | TGTGCCAGCAGCTTGGTCCAGGGAAGAGGAGGCGGCGAGCAGTACTTC
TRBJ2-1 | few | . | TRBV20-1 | CSARGALHEQFF | TGCAGTGCTAGAGGGGCCCTCCATGAGCAGTTCTTC
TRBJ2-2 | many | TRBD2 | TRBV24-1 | CATSDAGGTGELFF | TGTGCCACCAGTGATGCCGGGGGGACCGGGGAGCTGTTTTTT
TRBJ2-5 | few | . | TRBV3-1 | CASSQEQTQYF | TGTGCCAGCAGCCAAGAGCAGACCCAGTACTTC
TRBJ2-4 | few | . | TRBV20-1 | CSARTGDIQYF | TGCAGTGCTAGAACTGGGGACATTCAGTACTTC
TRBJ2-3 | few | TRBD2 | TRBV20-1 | CSARPPGLAGTDTQYF | TGCAGTGCCCGCCCCCCTGGACTAGCGGGCACAGATACGCAGTATTTT
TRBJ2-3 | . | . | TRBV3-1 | CASSLRQGTDTQYF | TGTGCCAGCAGCCTGCGACAGGGCACAGATACGCAGTATTTT
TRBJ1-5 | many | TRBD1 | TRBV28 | CASSNAQGQVNQPQHF | TGTGCCAGCAGTAACGCCCAGGGACAGGTCAATCAGCCCCAGCATTTT
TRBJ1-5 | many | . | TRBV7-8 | CASSSDMYTQHF | TGTGCCAGCAGCTCCGACATGTATACGCAGCATTTT